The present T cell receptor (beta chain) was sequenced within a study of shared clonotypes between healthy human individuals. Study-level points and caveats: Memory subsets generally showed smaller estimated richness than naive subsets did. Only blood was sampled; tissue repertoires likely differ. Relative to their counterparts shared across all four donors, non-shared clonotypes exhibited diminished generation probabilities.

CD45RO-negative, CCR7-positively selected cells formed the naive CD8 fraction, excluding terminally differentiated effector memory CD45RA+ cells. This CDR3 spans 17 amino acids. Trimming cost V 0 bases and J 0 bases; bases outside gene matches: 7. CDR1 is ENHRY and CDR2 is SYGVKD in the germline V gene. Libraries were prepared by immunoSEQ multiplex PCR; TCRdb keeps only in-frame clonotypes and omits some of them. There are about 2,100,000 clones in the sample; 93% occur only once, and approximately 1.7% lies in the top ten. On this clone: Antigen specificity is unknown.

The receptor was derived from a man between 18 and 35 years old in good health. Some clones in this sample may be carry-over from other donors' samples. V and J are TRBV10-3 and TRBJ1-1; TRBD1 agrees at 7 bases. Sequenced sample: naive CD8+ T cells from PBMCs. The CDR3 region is CAISESFYRGLNTEAFF. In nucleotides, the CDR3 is TGTGCCATCAGTGAGTCCTTTTACAGGGGACTGAACACTGAAGCTTTCTTT.